This TCR beta chain is from a study of blood T cell repertoires in COVID-19 (dated by TCRdb to 2018 to 2020). Background on the whole study: Samples covering the acute and convalescent phases of COVID-19 were provided by collaborators in the United States, Italy and Spain. A freely available public database, intended as a resource for researchers studying the immune response to SARS-CoV-2, is where the repertoires were released. The prospective study material was composed of cDNA or gDNA derived from T cells, B-cell-depleted T cells, or PBMCs. Samples were obtained from the ongoing ImmuneRACE study (first 160 participants) and from 1,200 or so subjects provided by 6 global collaborators. HLA class I and class II types, where available, came from metadata supplied by the sample provider rather than from assay-based typing. The sample metadata nearly always contained a de-identified subject ID, COVID-19 status, age in years and sex. The dataset comprised deeply sampled blood TCRbeta repertoires from subjects exposed to, actively infected with, or recovered from COVID-19. Here is what the overall study found, with its caveats: The amount of clinical and demographic metadata varied by source and participant and was provided uncurated.

Reading from cysteine to phenylalanine, the CDR3 counts 16 amino acids. Of all the DNA, just the CDR3 is kept, 48 bases in frame from base 1. Trimming takes 1 base off V and 4 bases off J; junction bases not matched to a gene: 9. CDR1 MDHEN and CDR2 SYDVKM are derived from the germline V gene. TCRbeta CDR3 regions were amplified from genomic DNA using the immunoSEQ Assay, a bias-controlled multiplex PCR. In the paper's pipeline: The number of nucleated cells in each sample was estimated by amplification of reference gene primers within the assay. To quantify the absolute abundance of each unique TCRbeta CDR3 rearrangement, sequence reads were collapsed and filtered. For each sample, productive Simpson clonality was calculated as the square root of Simpson's diversity index across productive rearrangements. TCRdb retrieved this table from immuneACCESS and kept in-frame rearrangements only. Not all clones are present; in checked studies, unresolved V genes account for under half, and no reason is known for the remainder. The DNA gave D and trimming, while V, J and clone size come from that table. In all, the sample holds fewer than 250,000 clones, and roughly 85% of those were seen once. The ten largest clones represent about 2.5% of the sample.

Remarks on this clone: What antigen it recognizes has not been identified. No much larger clonotype is one base removed from it; base qualities were not supplied.

The collaborating institutions used their own protocols to collect whole blood in K2EDTA tubes. For TCRbeta analysis, collaborators shipped samples as frozen whole blood, isolated PBMCs, or DNA extracted from either of those sample types. The receptor chain draws on TRBV28 and TRBJ2-7; the junction holds 8 bases that match TRBD2. Sequencing was done on a sample of peripheral blood. The sequence derives from a woman between 65 and 79 years old with active or convalescent COVID-19. The DNA sequence is as follows: TGTGCCAGCAGTTTATCACCCCGAGCGGGAGTGTACGAGCAGTACTTC. Its amino acids are CASSLSPRAGVYEQYF. Here the CDR3 is joined to the reference TRBV28 and TRBJ2-7 genes, and the full variable domain is: DVKVTQSSRYLVKRTGEKVFLECVQDMDHENMFWYRQDPGLGLRLIYFSYDVKMKEKGDIPEGYSVSREKKERFSLILESASTNQTSMYLCASSLSPRAGVYEQYFGPGTRLTVT.